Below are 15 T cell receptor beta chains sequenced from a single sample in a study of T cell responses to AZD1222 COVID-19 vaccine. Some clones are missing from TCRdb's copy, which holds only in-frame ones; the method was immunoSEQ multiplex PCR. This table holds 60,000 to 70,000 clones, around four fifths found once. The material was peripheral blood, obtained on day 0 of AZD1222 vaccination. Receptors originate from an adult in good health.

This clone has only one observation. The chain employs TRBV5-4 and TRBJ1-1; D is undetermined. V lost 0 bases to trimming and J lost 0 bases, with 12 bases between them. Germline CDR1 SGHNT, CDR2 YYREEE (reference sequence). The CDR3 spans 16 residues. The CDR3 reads CASSLGEAPLNTEAFF. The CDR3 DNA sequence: TGTGCCAGCAGCTTGGGAGAGGCTCCCCTGAACACTGAAGCTTTCTTT.

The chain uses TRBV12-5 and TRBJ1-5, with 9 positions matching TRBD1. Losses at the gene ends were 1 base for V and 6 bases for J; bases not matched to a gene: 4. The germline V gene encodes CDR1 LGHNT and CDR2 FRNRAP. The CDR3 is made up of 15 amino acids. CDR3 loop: CASGLATGGSQPQHF. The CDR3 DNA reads TGTGCTAGTGGTTTGGCCACAGGGGGCAGTCAGCCCCAGCATTTT.

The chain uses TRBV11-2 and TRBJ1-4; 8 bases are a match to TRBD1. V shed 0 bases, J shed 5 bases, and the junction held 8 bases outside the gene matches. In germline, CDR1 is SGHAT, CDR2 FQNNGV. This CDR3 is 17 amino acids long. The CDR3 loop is CASSLDIGTGENEKLFF. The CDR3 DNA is TGTGCCAGCAGCTTAGATATTGGGACAGGAGAAAATGAAAAACTGTTTTTT.

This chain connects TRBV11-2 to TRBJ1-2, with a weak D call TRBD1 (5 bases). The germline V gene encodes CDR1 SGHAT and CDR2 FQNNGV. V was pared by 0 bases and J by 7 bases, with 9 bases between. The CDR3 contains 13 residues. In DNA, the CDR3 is TGTGCCAGCAGCTTAGAGAGCGGGGGTGGCTACACCTTC. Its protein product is CASSLESGGGYTF.

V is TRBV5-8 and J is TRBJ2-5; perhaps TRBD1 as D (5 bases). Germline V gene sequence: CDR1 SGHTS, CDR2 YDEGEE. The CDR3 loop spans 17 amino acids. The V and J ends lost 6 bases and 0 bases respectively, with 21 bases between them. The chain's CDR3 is CASTIGREPKYQETQYF. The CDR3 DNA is TGTGCCAGCACCATTGGCAGGGAACCTAAGTACCAAGAGACCCAGTACTTC.

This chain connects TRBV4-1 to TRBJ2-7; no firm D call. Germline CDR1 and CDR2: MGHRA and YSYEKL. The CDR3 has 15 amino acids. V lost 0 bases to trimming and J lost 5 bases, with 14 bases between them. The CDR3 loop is CASSQERGAGNEQYF. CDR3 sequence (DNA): TGCGCCAGCAGCCAAGAGAGAGGTGCTGGAAACGAGCAGTACTTC.

CDR3 residues: CASSLGGPEQPQHF. CDR3 in DNA: TGTGCCAGCAGCTTAGGGGGCCCTGAACAGCCCCAGCATTTT. V gene TRBV7-2 combines with J gene TRBJ1-5, with a possible D match to TRBD1 (5 bases). Per germline, CDR1 SGHTA and CDR2 FQGNSA. The CDR3 contains 14 residues. The V and J ends lost 1 base and 7 bases respectively, with 11 bases between them.

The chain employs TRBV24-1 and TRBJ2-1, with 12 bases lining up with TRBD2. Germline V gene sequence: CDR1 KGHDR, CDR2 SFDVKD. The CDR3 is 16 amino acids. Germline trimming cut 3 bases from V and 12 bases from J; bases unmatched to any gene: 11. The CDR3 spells CATSDDTSGGHFRQFF. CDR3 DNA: TGTGCCACCAGTGATGACACTAGCGGGGGGCACTTTCGGCAGTTCTTC.

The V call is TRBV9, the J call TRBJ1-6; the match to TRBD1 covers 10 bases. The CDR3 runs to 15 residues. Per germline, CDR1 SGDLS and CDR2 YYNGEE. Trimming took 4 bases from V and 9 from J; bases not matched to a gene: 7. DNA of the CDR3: TGTGCCAGCAGCTATGGGGACAGGGGAACTTCACCCCTCCACTTT. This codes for CASSYGDRGTSPLHF.

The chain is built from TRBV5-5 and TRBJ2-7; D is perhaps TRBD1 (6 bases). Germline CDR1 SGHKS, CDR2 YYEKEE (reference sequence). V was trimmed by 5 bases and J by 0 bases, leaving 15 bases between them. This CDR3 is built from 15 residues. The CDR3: CASSDRQVSSYEQYF. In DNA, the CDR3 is TGTGCCAGCAGTGATAGACAGGTGAGCTCCTACGAGCAGTACTTC.

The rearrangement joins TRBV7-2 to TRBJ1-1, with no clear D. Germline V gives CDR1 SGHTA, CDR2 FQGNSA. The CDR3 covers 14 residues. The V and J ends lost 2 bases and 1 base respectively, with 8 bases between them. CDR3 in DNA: TGTGCCAGCAGCTTAAGTGCCGGGAACACTGAAGCTTTCTTT. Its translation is CASSLSAGNTEAFF.

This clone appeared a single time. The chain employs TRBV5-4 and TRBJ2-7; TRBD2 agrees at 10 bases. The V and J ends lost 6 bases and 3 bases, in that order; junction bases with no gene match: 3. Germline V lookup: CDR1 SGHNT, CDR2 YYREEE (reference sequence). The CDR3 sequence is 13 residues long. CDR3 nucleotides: TGTGCCAGCACGAGCGGGGGGGACTACGAGCAGTACTTC. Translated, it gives CASTSGGDYEQYF.

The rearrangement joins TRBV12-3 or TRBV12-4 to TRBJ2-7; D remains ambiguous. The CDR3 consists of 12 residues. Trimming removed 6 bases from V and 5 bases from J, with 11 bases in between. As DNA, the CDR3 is TGTGCCAGCAGGAAGGGAAGTCACGAGCAGTACTTC. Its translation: CASRKGSHEQYF.

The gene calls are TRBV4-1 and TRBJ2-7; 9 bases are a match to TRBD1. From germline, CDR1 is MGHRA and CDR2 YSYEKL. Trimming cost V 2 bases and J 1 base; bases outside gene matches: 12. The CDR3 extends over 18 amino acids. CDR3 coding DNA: TGCGCCAGCAGCCAAAGCCACAATACAGGGGGCCCTTCCTACGAGCAGTACTTC. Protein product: CASSQSHNTGGPSYEQYF.

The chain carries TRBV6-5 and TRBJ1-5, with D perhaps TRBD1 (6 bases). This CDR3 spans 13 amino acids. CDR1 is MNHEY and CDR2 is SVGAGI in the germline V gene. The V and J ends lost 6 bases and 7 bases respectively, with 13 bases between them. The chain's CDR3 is CASSRGPAQPQHF. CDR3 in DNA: TGTGCCAGCAGCAGGGGACCCGCCCAGCCCCAGCATTTT.